A selection of T cell receptor beta chains follows, all from one sample in a study of cytomegalovirus exposure and HLA in healthy donors. The method was immunoSEQ multiplex PCR; TCRdb's version includes in-frame clones alone and lacks a portion of them. The data contain around 110,000 clones, about 86% of them singletons. Material for sequencing was PBMCs. These receptors were collected from a woman younger than 45 in good health and CMV-seronegative. The CDR3 runs from the conserved cysteine through the conserved F or W. Each record gives: J gene, V gene, D gene, clone size, CDR3 protein, CDR3 DNA. A D gene is named only where the DNA matches it firmly. The size of a clone is reported for some rows only, either as once, few or many, or as a class for expanded clones.

>TRBJ2-2|TRBV27|TRBD2|-
CASSPGSGRDTGELFF
TGTGCCAGCAGCCCTGGTAGCGGGAGGGACACCGGGGAGCTGTTTTTT
>TRBJ2-2|TRBV9|TRBD2|-
CASSVELAGVGGELFF
TGTGCCAGCAGCGTAGAACTAGCGGGAGTCGGTGGGGAGCTGTTTTTT
>TRBJ2-1|TRBV2|-|-
CASGRRGRAYNEQFF
TGTGCCAGCGGTAGGAGGGGTCGAGCCTACAATGAGCAGTTCTTC
>TRBJ2-7|TRBV27|TRBD1|few
CAILDRVLGEQYF
TGTGCCATATTAGACAGGGTCCTGGGCGAGCAGTACTTC
>TRBJ2-3|TRBV7-2|-|-
CASSLSGADTQYF
TGTGCCAGCAGCTTATCAGGGGCAGATACGCAGTATTTT
>TRBJ2-7|TRBV7-9|-|-
CSSSPRKSMGHEQYF
TGTTCCAGCAGCCCACGCAAGAGCATGGGCCACGAGCAGTACTTC
>TRBJ2-7|TRBV19|-|-
CASSWGLSYEQYF
TGTGCCAGTAGTTGGGGACTGTCCTACGAGCAGTACTTC
>TRBJ1-3|TRBV6-6|TRBD1|-
CASSQPGQGNTIYF
TGTGCCAGCAGTCAGCCGGGACAGGGAAACACCATATATTTT
>TRBJ2-7|TRBV4-1|-|-
CASSLRHLQSYEQYF
TGCGCCAGCAGCCTAAGACACCTACAGTCCTACGAGCAGTACTTC
>TRBJ2-7|TRBV28|TRBD1|-
CASSLGTDTSYEQYF
TGTGCCAGCAGTCTAGGGACAGATACAAGCTACGAGCAGTACTTC
>TRBJ1-5|TRBV30|-|few
CACSSDNSNQPQHF
TGTGCCTGCTCCTCGGACAATAGCAATCAGCCCCAGCATTTT
>TRBJ2-1|TRBV28|-|-
CASVSSYNEQFF
TGTGCCAGCGTGAGCTCCTACAATGAGCAGTTCTTC
>TRBJ1-1|TRBV5-4|TRBD1|-
CASSLDQGGSNEAFF
TGTGCCAGCAGCTTGGATCAAGGGGGCTCTAATGAAGCTTTCTTT
>TRBJ2-5|TRBV18|TRBD2|-
CASSPLVAGDQETQYF
TGTGCCAGCTCACCATTAGTAGCGGGGGACCAAGAGACCCAGTACTTC
>TRBJ2-7|TRBV10-1|-|-
CASSSSLSYEQYF
TGCGCCAGCAGCTCAAGCCTGTCCTACGAGCAGTACTTC
>TRBJ2-3|TRBV5-6|-|-
CASSLGHGTDTQYF
TGTGCCAGCAGCTTGGGGCATGGCACAGATACGCAGTATTTT
>TRBJ2-7|TRBV4-1|-|-
CASSQVQVTDSYEQYF
TGCGCCAGCAGCCAAGTTCAGGTGACAGATTCCTACGAGCAGTACTTC
>TRBJ2-1|TRBV7-2|TRBD2|-
CASRSTSGEVGNEQFF
TGTGCCAGCAGATCCACTAGCGGGGAGGTCGGTAATGAGCAGTTCTTC
>TRBJ2-3|TRBV25-1|-|few
CASSTQWELDTQYF
TGTGCCAGCAGTACCCAATGGGAGCTAGATACGCAGTATTTT
>TRBJ2-2|TRBV29-1|TRBD1|few
CSAGTGSITGELFF
TGCAGCGCTGGGACAGGCTCGATCACCGGGGAGCTGTTTTTT
>TRBJ2-5|TRBV9|TRBD2|few
CASSLTASGSETQYF
TGTGCCAGCAGCCTCACAGCTAGCGGGAGCGAGACCCAGTACTTC
>TRBJ1-4|TRBV7-9|-|few
CASSLSGIGSEKLFF
TGTGCCAGCAGCCTATCGGGCATTGGGAGTGAAAAACTGTTTTTT
>TRBJ1-4|TRBV7-6|-|-
CASSFRQIPTNEKLFF
TGTGCCAGCAGCTTTCGACAGATTCCAACTAATGAAAAACTGTTTTTT
>TRBJ2-1|TRBV7-9|-|few
CASSPLGAQKVQFF
TGTGCCAGCAGCCCGCTTGGGGCCCAGAAGGTGCAGTTCTTC
>TRBJ2-5|TRBV28|TRBD1|once
CASSYSGTAQETQYF
TGTGCCAGCAGTTATTCCGGGACAGCACAAGAGACCCAGTACTTC
>TRBJ2-7|TRBV13|TRBD2|-
CASSLGLAGVSYEQYF
TGTGCCAGCAGCTTAGGACTAGCGGGAGTTTCGTACGAGCAGTACTTC
>TRBJ1-1|TRBV19|-|-
CASSPQGFDAEAFF
TGTGCCAGTAGCCCTCAGGGATTTGATGCTGAAGCTTTCTTT
>TRBJ2-6|TRBV9|-|-
CASSVGEGLGAGANVLTF
TGTGCCAGCAGCGTTGGGGAAGGCCTAGGGGCTGGGGCCAACGTCCTGACTTTC
>TRBJ1-1|TRBV7-9|TRBD1|few
CASSIYRGNSGNTEAFF
TGTGCCAGCAGCATCTACAGGGGGAACTCCGGGAACACTGAAGCTTTCTTT
>TRBJ2-3|TRBV27|-|-
CASRGGTQYF
TGTGCCAGCAGGGGAGGTACGCAGTATTTT
>TRBJ2-1|TRBV19|TRBD2|-
CASTILGGSGSNEQFF
TGTGCCAGTACCATCCTCGGGGGTAGCGGGAGCAATGAGCAGTTCTTC
>TRBJ2-1|TRBV5-4|TRBD2|-
CASSLDGAGGGAYNEQFF
TGTGCCAGCAGCTTGGATGGGGCGGGAGGGGGGGCCTACAATGAGCAGTTCTTC
>TRBJ1-6|TRBV25-1|TRBD1|once
CASSDAGGNSPPHF
TGTGCCAGCAGTGATGCAGGGGGCAATTCACCCCCCCACTTT
>TRBJ2-3|TRBV10-3|TRBD1|-
CAISVGTGSSTDTQYF
TGTGCCATCAGTGTAGGGACAGGGTCCTCCACAGATACGCAGTATTTT
>TRBJ1-1|TRBV10-3|-|-
CAISGGQNTEAFF
TGTGCCATCAGTGGGGGGCAGAACACTGAAGCTTTCTTT
>TRBJ2-7|TRBV11-2|TRBD2|once
CASSRLAGGPNEQYF
TGTGCCAGCAGCCGCCTAGCGGGAGGTCCCAACGAGCAGTACTTC
>TRBJ2-1|TRBV5-1|TRBD2|-
CASSSAGLAEYNEQFF
TGCGCCAGCAGCTCGGCGGGACTAGCGGAATACAATGAGCAGTTCTTC
>TRBJ1-2|TRBV6-5|TRBD1|-
CASSYAGQGGGYTF
TGTGCCAGCAGCTACGCGGGACAGGGAGGTGGCTACACCTTC
>TRBJ2-5|TRBV10-3|-|-
CAISDGRGGETQYF
TGTGCCATCAGTGATGGTAGAGGGGGAGAGACCCAGTACTTC
>TRBJ2-1|TRBV19|-|-
CASSIMAGIHNEQFF
TGTGCCAGTAGTATAATGGCGGGAATACATAATGAGCAGTTCTTC
>TRBJ2-1|TRBV18|TRBD1|-
CASSPEQGGYYNEQFF
TGTGCCAGCTCACCCGAACAGGGGGGTTACTACAATGAGCAGTTCTTC
>TRBJ2-3|TRBV11-2|TRBD2|-
CASSRVPGLAGTDTQYF
TGTGCCAGCAGCCGCGTGCCCGGACTAGCGGGCACAGATACGCAGTATTTT
>TRBJ1-4|TRBV2|-|-
CASSERRGINEKLFF
TGTGCCAGCAGTGAACGGCGAGGGATTAATGAAAAACTGTTTTTT
>TRBJ2-7|TRBV28|TRBD1|-
CASSSPRQGAVWEQYF
TGTGCCAGCAGTTCCCCACGTCAGGGGGCAGTGTGGGAGCAGTACTTC
>TRBJ2-7|TRBV6-5|-|-
CASSYSSWALDEQYF
TGTGCCAGCAGTTACTCTTCGTGGGCTTTGGACGAGCAGTACTTC